These T cell receptor delta chains were read from a single sample in a study of gamma-delta T cells after stem cell transplantation. TCRdb reanalysed the RT-PCR reads with CATT. The sample consists of fewer than 1,500 delta-chain clones, about 5.5% of them appearing once. The sample consisted of gamma-delta T cells. Source of these receptors: a human donor. It is not recorded whose cells these are; they may come from a transplant donor. The CDR3 runs from the conserved cysteine through the conserved F or W. The order of the fields is clone size, V gene, J gene, D gene, CDR3 protein, CDR3 DNA. D genes are given only for firm matches. Where a row states a size, it is once, few, many or the class of an expanded clone; other rows omit it.

size: large; V: TRDV2; J: TRDJ1; D: TRDD3; CDR3: CACDTVGGSTDKLIF; DNA: TGTGCCTGTGACACCGTGGGGGGATCAACCGATAAACTCATCTTT
size: large; V: TRDV2; J: TRDJ3; D: NA; CDR3: CACDTMGPSSWDTRQMFF; DNA: TGTGCCTGTGACACAATGGGACCCAGCTCCTGGGACACCCGACAGATGTTTTTC
size: few; V: TRDV2; J: TRDJ1; D: TRDD3; CDR3: CACDPVLGDKYTDKLIF; DNA: TGTGCCTGTGACCCAGTACTGGGGGATAAGTACACCGATAAACTCATCTTT
size: NA; V: TRDV2; J: TRDJ1; D: NA; CDR3: CACVPVGKMADKLIF; DNA: TGTGCCTGTGTACCCGTGGGAAAGATGGCCGATAAACTCATCTTT
size: hyperexpanded; V: TRDV2; J: TRDJ1; D: TRDD3; CDR3: CACDTVPSGGTGGRRTDKLIF; DNA: TGTGCCTGTGACACCGTCCCGTCTGGCGGTACTGGGGGACGCCGGACCGATAAACTCATCTTT
size: few; V: TRDV2; J: TRDJ1; D: TRDD3; CDR3: CACDTLMPGDIQDTDTDKLIF; DNA: TGCGCCTGTGACACGCTTATGCCGGGGGATATCCAGGATACTGACACCGATAAACTCATCTTT
size: NA; V: TRDV2; J: TRDJ1; D: TRDD3; CDR3: CACDLLGDTTDKLIF; DNA: TGTGCCTGTGACCTACTGGGGGATACTACCGATAAACTCATCTTT
size: NA; V: TRDV2; J: TRDJ1; D: TRDD3; CDR3: CACDTLGDTSNTDKLIF; DNA: TGTGCCTGTGACACATTGGGGGATACGTCTAACACCGATAAACTCATCTTT
size: few; V: TRDV2; J: TRDJ3; D: TRDD3; CDR3: CACDPTGGRISWDTRQMFF; DNA: TGTGCCTGTGACCCTACTGGGGGTCGTATCTCCTGGGACACCCGACAGATGTTTTTC
size: NA; V: TRDV2; J: TRDJ1; D: TRDD3; CDR3: CACDAYWGIPPAYTDKLIF; DNA: TGTGCCTGTGACGCCTACTGGGGGATACCTCCTGCCTACACCGATAAACTCATCTTT
size: large; V: TRDV2; J: TRDJ1; D: TRDD3; CDR3: CACDRLGDSADKLIF; DNA: TGTGCCTGTGACCGTCTGGGGGATTCCGCCGATAAACTCATCTTT
size: NA; V: TRDV2; J: TRDJ1; D: TRDD3; CDR3: CACDTSFTGGYAHFDKLIF; DNA: TGTGCCTGTGACACGAGCTTCACTGGGGGATACGCGCACTTCGATAAACTCATCTTT
size: NA; V: TRDV2; J: TRDJ1; D: TRDD3; CDR3: CACDTVHPTLLGDGKLTDKLIF; DNA: TGTGCCTGTGACACCGTTCATCCTACTCTGTTGGGGGATGGAAAGCTCACCGATAAACTCATCTTT
size: large; V: TRDV2; J: TRDJ1; D: TRDD3; CDR3: CACDRLGYDTDKLIF; DNA: TGTGCCTGTGACCGACTGGGGTACGACACCGATAAACTCATCTTT
size: few; V: TRDV2; J: TRDJ1; D: TRDD3; CDR3: CACDPLGDTLPHTDKLIF; DNA: TGTGCCTGTGACCCACTGGGGGATACCCTCCCACACACCGATAAACTCATCTTT
size: few; V: TRDV2; J: TRDJ1; D: NA; CDR3: CACDALSGTDKLIF; DNA: TGTGCCTGTGACGCTCTCTCGGGCACCGATAAACTCATCTTT
size: hyperexpanded; V: TRDV2; J: TRDJ1; D: TRDD3; CDR3: CACDTVSYRSTGGYDDKLIF; DNA: TGTGCCTGTGACACCGTCTCCTACCGTTCTACTGGGGGATATGACGATAAACTCATCTTT
size: NA; V: TRDV2; J: TRDJ1; D: TRDD3; CDR3: CACDRVPTGGFDFDKLIF; DNA: TGTGCCTGTGACAGAGTCCCTACTGGGGGATTTGACTTTGATAAACTCATCTTT
size: NA; V: TRDV2; J: TRDJ1; D: TRDD3; CDR3: CACDTVGILGDTDKLIF; DNA: TGTGCCTGTGACACCGTGGGGATACTTGGGGACACCGATAAACTCATCTTT
size: few; V: TRDV2; J: TRDJ2; D: NA; CDR3: CACDLVSRGLQALTAQLFF; DNA: TGTGCCTGTGACCTGGTTTCAAGGGGCCTTCAAGCTTTGACAGCACAACTCTTCTTT
size: large; V: TRDV2; J: TRDJ1; D: TRDD3; CDR3: CACAPLVLGDTRSDKLIF; DNA: TGTGCCTGTGCCCCCCTAGTACTGGGGGATACGCGAAGCGATAAACTCATCTTT
size: NA; V: TRDV2; J: TRDJ1; D: TRDD3; CDR3: CACDTLNTGGYSTDKLIF; DNA: TGTGCCTGTGACACCCTAAATACTGGGGGATACTCTACCGATAAACTCATCTTT
size: large; V: TRDV2; J: TRDJ1; D: TRDD3; CDR3: CACDLLGEQTDKLIF; DNA: TGTGCCTGTGACTTACTGGGGGAGCAAACCGATAAACTCATCTTT
size: medium-sized; V: TRDV2; J: TRDJ1; D: NA; CDR3: CACDTGADKLIF; DNA: TGTGCCTGTGACACCGGAGCCGATAAACTCATCTTT